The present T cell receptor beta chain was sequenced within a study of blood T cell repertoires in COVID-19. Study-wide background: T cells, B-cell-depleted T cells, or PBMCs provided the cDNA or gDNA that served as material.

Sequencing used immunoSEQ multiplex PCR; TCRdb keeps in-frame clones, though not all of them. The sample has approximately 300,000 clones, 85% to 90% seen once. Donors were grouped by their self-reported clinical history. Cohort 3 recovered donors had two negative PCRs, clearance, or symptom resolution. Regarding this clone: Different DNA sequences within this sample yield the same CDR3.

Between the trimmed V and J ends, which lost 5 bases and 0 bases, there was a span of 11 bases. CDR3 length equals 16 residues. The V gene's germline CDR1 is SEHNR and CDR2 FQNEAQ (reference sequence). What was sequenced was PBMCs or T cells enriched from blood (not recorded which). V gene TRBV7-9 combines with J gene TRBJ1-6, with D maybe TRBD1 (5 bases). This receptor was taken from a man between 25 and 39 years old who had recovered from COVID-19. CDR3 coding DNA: TGTGCCAGCAGCCCCCGACAGAGCTCCTATAATTCACCCCTCCACTTT. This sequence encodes CASSPRQSSYNSPLHF.